This is a list of T cell receptor beta chains from one sample in a study of low-dose radiotherapy and immunotherapy resistance in tumors. TCRdb called the reads again in MiXCR, with one record for every CDR3 protein. The sample includes about 82,000 distinct CDR3 sequences, 15% to 20% seen only once; the top ten take around 6.1%. Here the sequenced sample was PBMCs, taken before treatment. The receptors were sampled from a male donor with prostate cancer. Both conserved end residues are part of each CDR3. The D gene is left open where the match is weak. The listing skips clone size in some rows; elsewhere it reads once, few, many or a size class.

d_call	cdr3_length	v_call	j_call	clone_size	cdr3_nt	cdr3_aa
-	14	TRBV5-6	TRBJ1-5	many	TGTGCCAGCACCCAGGGAGGGGGCAATCAGCCCCAGCATTTT	CASTQGGGNQPQHF
-	16	TRBV20-1	TRBJ1-1	many	TGCAGTGCTAGAGATGGGGGAGCGGGGGTGTACACTGAAGCTTTCTTT	CSARDGGAGVYTEAFF
-	17	TRBV18	TRBJ1-1	many	TGTGCCAGCTCACCACCGTTGAGATCTCGTGTACGGACTGAAGCTTTCTTT	CASSPPLRSRVRTEAFF
-	16	TRBV1	TRBJ1-6	many	TGCACCAGCAGCCAAGATACAGGGGGTAATAATTCACCCCTCCACTTT	CTSSQDTGGNNSPLHF
-	15	TRBV15	TRBJ2-7	many	TGTGCCACCAGGGCCGGCTTTCGGGGTACCTACGAGCAGTACTTC	CATRAGFRGTYEQYF
TRBD1	16	TRBV9	TRBJ2-7	many	TGTGCCAGCAGCGTAGCTCCAGGGACAGGTTCCTACGAGCAGTACTTC	CASSVAPGTGSYEQYF
TRBD2	16	TRBV5-4	TRBJ2-1	many	TGTGCCAGCAGCAACCCGGGGGGGGGCCTCTTAGGTGAGCAGTTCTTC	CASSNPGGGLLGEQFF
TRBD2	18	TRBV7-2	TRBJ2-7	many	TGTGCCAGCAGCTTAGCCGGCCTAATCGCGGGAGGCACCTACGAGCAGTACTTC	CASSLAGLIAGGTYEQYF
TRBD2	16	TRBV2	TRBJ2-7	many	TGTGCCTCAATAAGACTAGCGGGCTTCAGCTCCTACGAGCAGTACTTC	CASIRLAGFSSYEQYF
TRBD2	16	TRBV19	TRBJ2-7	many	TGTGCCAGTAGTATAGGACCGGGACTAGCGGGAGGAGAGCAGTACTTC	CASSIGPGLAGGEQYF
TRBD2	15	TRBV7-2	TRBJ2-5	many	TGTGCCAGCAGCTCCGGCGGGGGGTACCAAGAGACCCAGTACTTC	CASSSGGGYQETQYF
TRBD2	18	TRBV7-3	TRBJ2-7	-	TGTGCCAGCAGCTTATACGCTAGCGGGGGGGCATCCTACAACGAGCAGTACTTC	CASSLYASGGASYNEQYF
-	15	TRBV11-2	TRBJ2-7	many	TGTGCCAGCAGCTTAGGCCAAGGGAGCTCCTACGAGCAGTACTTC	CASSLGQGSSYEQYF
-	15	TRBV15	TRBJ2-5	many	TGTGCCACCAGCACTTCCTCTGGGGGGGCGGAGACCCAGTACTTC	CATSTSSGGAETQYF
-	14	TRBV6-5	TRBJ2-5	many	TGTGCCAGCAGTTACTCGGACAGCCAAGAGACCCAGTACTTC	CASSYSDSQETQYF
-	16	TRBV20-1	TRBJ2-2	many	TGCAGTGCTAGTGGGGGGGCGTGGGGAAACACCGGGGAGCTGTTTTTT	CSASGGAWGNTGELFF